These 26 T cell receptor beta chains were all obtained from the same sample, sequenced in a study of tumor-infiltrating lymphocytes in primary liver carcinoma. A constant-region primer primed TCR beta cDNA synthesis from roughly 520 ng of total RNA. Amplification in three nested multiplex PCR rounds with slightly modified ARM-PCR gave rise to TCR beta libraries. Use of TRBV1-TRBV30 forward primers with a C-beta reverse primer characterized the first two PCR rounds, which lasted roughly 11 cycles each. One entry per CDR3 protein, called by TCRdb with MiXCR from the multiplex PCR reads. The sample consists of more than 70,000 distinct CDR3 sequences, 55% to 85% of them appearing once. Co-extraction yielded RNA and DNA from 20-30 mg of unsorted bulk tissue. Sequenced: liver tumor tissue from sampling region 1. Subset denoted: tumor region T1, superior pole. The receptors come from a man aged 40-55 years with primary liver carcinoma and hepatitis B virus infection.

As concerns this clonotype: One junction end does not reproduce the germline sequence, and a read error may be involved. The gene calls are TRBV6-2 or TRBV6-3 and TRBJ1-4; a possible D gene is TRBD1 (6 bases). CDR3 length: 15 amino acids. Germline assignment: CDR1 MNHEY and CDR2 SVGEGT. CDR3 nucleotide sequence: TGTGGCAGCAGTTTCGACACCAGGGGATTTGAAAAACTGTTATTT. Translating it yields CGSSFDTRGFEKLLF.

This clonotype was detected only a few times. The chain couples TRBV20-1 to TRBJ1-2, with unresolved D. The CDR3 totals 15 residues. Looked up from germline, CDR1 is DFQATT and CDR2 is SNEGSKA (reference sequence). The germline V and J ends were trimmed by 4 bases and 2 bases, with 17 bases remaining between them. The CDR3 DNA is TGCAGTGCTACGGCCGCAGTCCCCACCAACTATGGCTACACCTTC. Encoded protein: CSATAAVPTNYGYTF.

A remark on this clonotype: The germline gene is not matched at one end of the junction; a read error may be the cause. CDR3 in amino acids: CSVPMEGNTEALF. The CDR3 nucleotides are TGCAGCGTCCCCATGGAAGGGAACACTGAAGCTCTATTT. The gene calls are TRBV29-1 and TRBJ1-1; the D is unclear. In germline, CDR1 is SQVTM, CDR2 ANQGSEA. CDR3 size: 13 residues. Drawing the rest from reference TRBV29-1 and TRBJ1-1, the complete variable domain is SAVISQKPSRDICQRGTSLTIQCQVDSQVTMMFWYRQQPGQSLTLIATANQGSEATYESGFVIDKFPISRPNLTFSTLTVSNMSPEDSSIYLCSVPMEGNTEALFGQGTRLTVV.

With respect to this clonotype: The junction differs from germline at one of its ends, possibly a read error. J is TRBJ2-6 and V is TRBV10-3; D possibly corresponds to TRBD1 (6 bases). There are 14 residues in the CDR3. Germline values: CDR1 ENHRY, CDR2 SYGVKD. CDR3 region: CAISGSMGANLLTF. The CDR3 nucleotides are TGTGCCATCAGTGGGTCTATGGGGGCCAACCTCCTGACTTTC.

This clonotype was detected many times. The chain links TRBV6-2 or TRBV6-3 to TRBJ2-7; TRBD2 matches 11 bases. The CDR3 runs 18 residues. The V segment lost 4 bases and the J segment 0 bases; nucleotides outside the gene matches: 11. Germline CDR1 reads MNHEY; CDR2 reads SVGEGT. CDR3 sequence: CASSSPLAGGLHSYEQYF. CDR3 sequence (DNA): TGTGCCAGCAGTTCCCCGCTAGCGGGAGGTTTACACTCCTACGAGCAGTACTTC.

The rearrangement links TRBV29-1 to TRBJ1-1, with D possibly being TRBD1 (5 bases). Trimming took off 4 bases at V and 10 bases at J, with 22 bases between the two ends. The CDR3 has 14 amino acids. Germline values: CDR1 SQVTM, CDR2 ANQGSEA. The CDR3 DNA is TGCAGCGTTGCAGGGACGGTATTGAACATTGGAGCTTTCTTT. Its translation: CSVAGTVLNIGAFF.

Worth noting for this clonotype: Mismatch with germline at one junction end may stem from a read error. J is TRBJ2-7 and V is TRBV11-2, with 11 bases fitting TRBD2. The V gene's germline CDR1 is SGHAT and CDR2 FQNNGV. This CDR3 spans 15 amino acids. The CDR3 reads CASSLAGGSTYEQYF. The CDR3 nucleotides are TGTGCCAGTAGCTTAGCGGGAGGGAGCACCTACGAGCAGTACTTC.

Comments on this clonotype: One end of the junction is discordant with germline, which a read error may explain. The V call is TRBV4-1, the J call TRBJ1-5; D is unclear. The CDR3 runs 13 residues. Looked up from germline, CDR1 is MGHRA and CDR2 is YSYEKL. CDR3 sequence (DNA): TGTTCCAGCAGCCAAGTGAGCAATCAGCCCCAGCATTTT. It yields the protein CSSSQVSNQPQHF.

Details on this clonotype: This likely comes from a read error, as the CDR3 has no conserved phenylalanine or tryptophan at its end. The V call is TRBV11-2, the J call TRBJ2-2, with D perhaps matching TRBD2 (5 bases). This CDR3 is built from 15 residues. CDR1 is SGHAT and CDR2 is FQNNGV in the germline V gene. The V and J ends lost 1 base and 3 bases respectively, with 9 bases between them. The CDR3 DNA is TGTGCCAGCAGCTTAGTGGGAGCATACACCGGGGAGCTGTTTCTT. It yields the protein CASSLVGAYTGELFL.

A few counts support this clonotype. V and J are TRBV28 and TRBJ2-3; D call uncertain. Trimming shortened V by 2 bases and J by 4 bases, and 10 bases separated the two germline ends. Per germline, CDR1 MDHEN and CDR2 SYDVKM. The length of the CDR3 is 14 residues. The CDR3 is CASSLNNLSDTQYF. The CDR3 DNA reads as TGTGCCAGCAGTTTAAACAATCTCTCAGATACGCAGTATTTT.

For this clonotype: Compared with germline, one end of the junction differs, possibly owing to a read error. The chain employs TRBV11-2 and TRBJ2-5; D gene uncertain. Germline V gene data show CDR1 as SGHAT and CDR2 as FQNNGV. This CDR3 has 13 amino acids. In DNA, the CDR3 is TGTGCCAGTAGCTTAGATGTCGAAGAGACCCAGTACTTC. Its protein is CASSLDVEETQYF.

A note on this clonotype: A read error may explain this, as a much larger clone is one base away. CDR3 DNA sequence: TGTGCCAGCAGCTCCGCTACCCAAATAGGCGATGAGCAGTTCTTC. Translating gives CASSSATQIGDEQFF. The chain employs TRBV7-8 and TRBJ2-1; the D is unclear. The germline V gene encodes CDR1 SGHVS and CDR2 FQNEAQ. The CDR3 is 15 amino acids. The V end was cut by 4 bases, the J end by 8 bases, with 18 bases between.

On this clonotype itself: Because the CDR3's place on the DNA is in doubt, the DNA is left out and the CDR3 is given as listed by TCRdb. The rearrangement links TRBV11-3 to TRBJ1-1. The germline V gene has CDR1 SGHNT and CDR2 YENEEA. From its first to its last residue, the CDR3 has 14 amino acids. CDR3 region: CASSLVGYGTEAFF.

This clonotype was observed a few times. An end of the junction differs from the germline gene, which may be a read error. This rearrangement joins TRBV5-6 to TRBJ2-1; 8 bases are a match to TRBD2. This CDR3 spans 19 amino acids. From germline, CDR1 is SGHDT and CDR2 YYEEEE. The CDR3 nucleotides are TGTGCCAGCAGCCCGGGGGGGGGTTATAGCGGAAGCTCCCACAATGAGCAGTTCTTC. This gives the protein CASSPGGGYSGSSHNEQFF.

As regards this clonotype: The CDR3 does not end in the conserved phenylalanine or tryptophan, so this is likely a read error. The chain joins TRBV7-8 to TRBJ2-1; tentative D call: TRBD2 (5 bases). This CDR3 contains 15 residues. Germline-derived CDR1 and CDR2 are SGHVS and FQNEAQ. Trimming shortened V by 5 bases and J by 10 bases, and 21 bases separated the two germline ends. The CDR3 region has the DNA TGTGCCAGCAGCCCTCCCGAGACTAATCGGAAAGAGCAGTTCCTC. Translation gives CASSPPETNRKEQFL.

Worth noting for this clonotype: A read error is likely, as this CDR3 ends without the conserved phenylalanine or tryptophan. This chain uses TRBV11-2 with TRBJ2-3; D ambiguous. Germline V gene lookup returns CDR1 SGHAT and CDR2 FQNNGV. This CDR3 is built from 14 residues. V lost 9 bases to trimming and J lost 4 bases, with 17 bases between them. CDR3 bases: TGTGCCAGTAGCCCGGGTTCCCCGTCAGATACGCAGTATTCT. Protein: CASSPGSPSDTQYS.

About this clonotype: One end of the junction does not line up with germline, which may come from a read error. The rearrangement uses TRBV11-2 and TRBJ1-1; D might be TRBD1 (6 bases). The CDR3 loop spans 13 amino acids. Germline assignment: CDR1 SGHAT and CDR2 FQNNGV. The CDR3 region has the DNA TGTGCCAGAAGTAGGAACAGGGAGACTGAAGCTTACTTT. This sequence encodes CARSRNRETEAYF.

This clonotype has ten or more counts. The V call is TRBV6-6, the J call TRBJ2-1; 8 bases map to TRBD2. CDR1 is MNHNY, CDR2 SVGAGI, per germline (reference sequence). J was trimmed by 5 bases and V by 5 bases; bases with no gene match: 20. The CDR3 is 19 residues long. CDR3 sequence: CASSPTGGFRVSFNNEQFF. For the CDR3, the DNA is TGTGCCAGCAGTCCGACGGGAGGGTTCCGGGTCTCATTCAACAATGAGCAGTTCTTC.

As regards this clonotype: One end of the junction varies from germline; a read error may be responsible. This sequence joins TRBV6-5 and TRBJ1-5, with D unresolved. Germline CDR1 MNHEY, CDR2 SVGAGI. The CDR3 has 17 residues. This chain's CDR3 is CASSYDPPWATNEPQHF. The CDR3 DNA follows: TGTGCCAGCAGCTATGACCCTCCATGGGCCACCAATGAGCCCCAGCATTTT.

The V and J genes are TRBV21-1 and TRBJ2-7; the table's D call TRBD2 went unverified against the DNA. TRBV21-1 is termed a pseudogene. The CDR3 has 16 amino acids. CDR3 sequence (DNA): TGTGCCAGCAGCCCACCTGGTCAGGAGAGAGCGGGCGAGCAGTACTTC. This codes for CASSPPGQERAGEQYF.

Concerning this clonotype: A much more abundant neighbour one base away suggests this may be a read error. The chain uses TRBV5-1 and TRBJ2-2, with D possibly TRBD1 on 6 matching bases. CDR3 length: 16 residues. Germline loops: CDR1 SGHRS, CDR2 YFSETQ. The germline V and J ends were trimmed by 0 bases and 6 bases, with 15 bases remaining between them. The CDR3 DNA is TGCGCCAGCAGCTTGGCCCGGGCAGGGGATTCCGGGGAGCTGTTTTTT. Translation gives CASSLARAGDSGELFF.

As regards this clonotype: The conserved phenylalanine or tryptophan normally closing the CDR3 is absent here, so this likely arose from a read error. The limits of the CDR3 on the DNA are not certain, so only TCRdb's listed CDR3 is given. This chain's CDR3 is CSLEKGVGDTLYL. The V call is TRBV29-1, the J call TRBJ2-3; the table gives TRBD2 as D, unverified against the DNA. The CDR3 comprises 13 residues, both ends counted. Germline V gives CDR1 SQVTM, CDR2 ANQGSEA.

In this sample, this clonotype turned up many times. The gene calls are TRBV12-3 or TRBV12-4 and TRBJ1-5; D is undetermined. Trimming left V 0 bases short and J 7 bases short, with 4 bases between. The CDR3 covers 12 residues. CDR3 nucleotide sequence: TGTGCCAGCAGTTTAGCCGGGCAGCCCCAGCATTTT. Its protein product is CASSLAGQPQHF.

This clonotype was observed at least ten times. DNA for the CDR3: TGCGCCAGCAGTGAGTCGGACGGAGCAGATACGCAGTATTTT. This translates into CASSESDGADTQYF. The rearrangement uses TRBV10-1 and TRBJ2-3; the D is unclear. The CDR3 runs 14 residues. The ends were cut back, 0 bases at V and 4 bases at J, with 8 bases in the middle. Per germline, CDR1 WNHNN and CDR2 SYGVQD (reference sequence).

A remark on this clonotype: The CDR3 ends on some other residue instead of the conserved phenylalanine or tryptophan, so this is likely a read error. The chain employs TRBV10-1 and TRBJ2-3; 7 bases fit TRBD1. V lost 5 bases, J lost 5 bases, and 7 bases stayed unmatched. CDR1 and CDR2 from the germline V gene are WNHNN and SYGVQD (reference sequence). The CDR3 extends over 14 amino acids. CDR3 coding DNA: TGCGCCAGCAGTTCGGACAGGAGGCAAGATACGCAGTATTAT. It codes for CASSSDRRQDTQYY.

As regards this clonotype: Because it lacks the conserved phenylalanine or tryptophan at the end, this CDR3 is likely a read error. It is unclear where the CDR3 begins or ends on the DNA, so no DNA is shown, and the CDR3 is as TCRdb lists it. The V call is TRBV6-1, the J call TRBJ2-7. The germline V gene encodes CDR1 MNHNS and CDR2 SASEGT. Inclusive of both ends, the CDR3 amounts to 13 amino acids. The CDR3 loop reads CASSEWVFYDQYL.